This T cell receptor (beta chain) was sequenced in a study of T-cell reconstitution after alpha-beta-depleted transplantation in children. Overall study findings and caveats: The authors attributed T-cell counts and diversity one year after transplant mostly to newly produced T cells. Roughly two months post-transplant, alpha-beta T cells reportedly originated from several hundred graft clones that had expanded.

V gave up 5 bases and J gave up 3 bases, with 14 bases separating them. This CDR3 comprises 14 residues. Germline loops: CDR1 MDHEN, CDR2 SYDVKM. Preparation of the TCRbeta library used unique molecular identifiers. One entry per CDR3 protein, called by TCRdb with MiXCR from the PCR reads. There are under 750,000 distinct CDR3 sequences in the sample; about 21% occur only once, and about 14% lies in the top ten. This clonotype was observed at least ten times. The antigen remains unidentified. Sample: PBMCs, mostly from graft donor cells, taken 360 days after TCRalphabeta/CD19-depleted stem cell transplant. The chain joins TRBV28 to TRBJ2-7; D uncertain. This clonotype was obtained from a boy in the first two years of life who had a stem cell transplant for acute myeloid leukemia, so the T cells may come from the graft donor. Here the CDR3 DNA reads TGTGCCAGCAGTCCCTACTCGGGCGGCTACGAGCAGTACGTC. Protein sequence: CASSPYSGGYEQYV.